The entry below gives a single TCR beta chain sequence along with its context. The data were produced by immunoSEQ multiplex PCR, yet TCRdb's version contains in-frame clones alone and is incomplete. The table records 150,000 or so clones, around nine tenths of them present only once. V was clipped by 2 bases and J by 4 bases, with 11 bases between them. Germline CDR1 SEHNR, CDR2 FQNEAQ (reference sequence). The CDR3 spans 14 residues. The record originates from a study of T cell responses to AZD1222 COVID-19 vaccine. The source of this sequence is an adult in good health. Sequenced material: peripheral blood, taken on day 0 of AZD1222 vaccination. V and J are TRBV7-9 and TRBJ2-5; D unclear. The CDR3 here is CASSLPGRSETQYF. In DNA form, the CDR3 reads TGTGCCAGCAGCTTACCCGGGCGGTCAGAGACCCAGTACTTC.